Described below is a single T cell receptor beta chain sequence and its context. These data are taken from a study of Ad26.COV2.S vaccination and SARS-CoV-2 variants. Specified treatment: 15 to 20 received Ad26.COV2.S at low or high dose, single or two shots; 5 received placebo; per-sample allocation not given. The investigators took samples on day 63 after the first vaccine or placebo injection. V trimming: 4 bases; J trimming: 5 bases; junction bases outside the gene matches: 11. CDR3 size: 16 residues. The germline CDR1 and CDR2 sequences are LNHDA and SQIVND (reference sequence). Clones were read by immunoSEQ multiplex PCR, and TCRdb kept only the in-frame ones, dropping some. The table includes roughly 460,000 clones, 89% detected once.

The J gene is TRBJ1-1, the V gene TRBV19; 9 positions match TRBD1. The clonotype was recovered from a person between 18 and 65 years old who received the Ad26.COV2.S COVID-19 vaccine or a placebo. Here the sequenced sample was peripheral blood, taken in a trial of Ad26.COV2.S vaccine versus placebo. The CDR3 region has the DNA TGTGCCAGTAGTAGGGGGTCCGGGACAGGGCGAACTGAAGCTTTCTTT. Protein: CASSRGSGTGRTEAFF. Full variable domain (missing parts from reference TRBV19 and TRBJ1-1): DGGITQSPKYLFRKEGQNVTLSCEQNLNHDAMYWYRQDPGQGLRLIYYSQIVNDFQKGDIAEGYSVSREKKESFPLTVTSAQKNPTAFYLCASSRGSGTGRTEAFFGQGTRLTVV.